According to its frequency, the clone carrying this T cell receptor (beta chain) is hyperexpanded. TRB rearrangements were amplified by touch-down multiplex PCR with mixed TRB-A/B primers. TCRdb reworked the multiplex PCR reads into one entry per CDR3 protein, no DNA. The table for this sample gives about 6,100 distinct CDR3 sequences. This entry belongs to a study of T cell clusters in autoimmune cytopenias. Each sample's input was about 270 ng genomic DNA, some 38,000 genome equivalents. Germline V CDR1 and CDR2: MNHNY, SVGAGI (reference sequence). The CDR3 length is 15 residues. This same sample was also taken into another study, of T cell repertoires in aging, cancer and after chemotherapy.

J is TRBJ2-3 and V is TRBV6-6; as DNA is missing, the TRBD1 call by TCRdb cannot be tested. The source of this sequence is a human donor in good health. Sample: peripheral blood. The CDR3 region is CASSYSQGAADTQYF.